The rows below give T cell receptor beta chains drawn from one sample of a study of blood T cell repertoires in COVID-19. Data came from immunoSEQ multiplex PCR; TCRdb stores just in-frame clones and leaves some out. The sample consists of 95,000 to 150,000 clones, around 80% of them appearing once. The sequencing sample was made of peripheral blood. The receptors were gathered from a man between 60 and 70 years old with active or convalescent COVID-19. The CDR3 runs from the conserved cysteine through the conserved F or W. D genes are given only for firm matches. Not all rows give a size; the values are once, few, many and, for expanded clones, a class.

clone size: few
V gene: TRBV5-1
D gene: TRBD2
J gene: TRBJ2-2
CDR3 DNA: TGCGCCAGCAGCTTGGGACTAGCGGCGAACACCGGGGAGCTGTTTTTT
CDR3 protein: CASSLGLAANTGELFF

clone size: .
V gene: TRBV12-3/TRBV12-4
D gene: .
J gene: TRBJ2-5
CDR3 DNA: TGTGCCAGCAGTGTGCAGCGTCAGACCCAGTACTTC
CDR3 protein: CASSVQRQTQYF

clone size: few
V gene: TRBV24-1
D gene: .
J gene: TRBJ2-7
CDR3 DNA: TGTGCCACCAACCCCAGGGCAGGTGACCTTTACGAGCAGTACTTC
CDR3 protein: CATNPRAGDLYEQYF

clone size: .
V gene: TRBV7-2
D gene: TRBD1
J gene: TRBJ1-1
CDR3 DNA: TGTGCCAGCAGCCCACAGGGGAATAGAGGCACTGAAGCTTTCTTT
CDR3 protein: CASSPQGNRGTEAFF

clone size: .
V gene: TRBV4-1
D gene: .
J gene: TRBJ1-2
CDR3 DNA: TGCGCCAGCAGCCAAGTAGGACAGAAAAACTATGGCTACACCTTC
CDR3 protein: CASSQVGQKNYGYTF

clone size: .
V gene: TRBV7-6
D gene: .
J gene: TRBJ2-7
CDR3 DNA: TGTGCCAGCAGCTTAGCCCCGGGACACGGGGTCGCCTACGAGCAGTACTTC
CDR3 protein: CASSLAPGHGVAYEQYF

clone size: once
V gene: TRBV7-3
D gene: .
J gene: TRBJ2-1
CDR3 DNA: TGTGCCAGCAGCGCCGGACCTAGCGTACCCTACAATGAGCAGTTCTTC
CDR3 protein: CASSAGPSVPYNEQFF

clone size: .
V gene: TRBV12-5
D gene: TRBD1
J gene: TRBJ1-1
CDR3 DNA: TGTGCTAGTGGTTTGGCCCCCGGGACAGTGAACACTGAAGCTTTCTTT
CDR3 protein: CASGLAPGTVNTEAFF

clone size: .
V gene: TRBV2
D gene: .
J gene: TRBJ1-1
CDR3 DNA: TGTGCCAGCGTCCGAGGGACTGAAGCTTTCTTT
CDR3 protein: CASVRGTEAFF

clone size: .
V gene: TRBV19
D gene: TRBD1
J gene: TRBJ1-1
CDR3 DNA: TGTGCCAGTAGACCGGGACAGGGGTCTGTCGGTGCTTTCTTT
CDR3 protein: CASRPGQGSVGAFF